This TCR beta chain appears in the sequencing data of a study of T cells in Graves' hyperthyroidism and ophthalmopathy. V dropped 2 bases and J dropped 5 bases, with 12 bases sitting between them. This CDR3 spans 15 amino acids. Per germline, CDR1 MGHRA and CDR2 YSYEKL. RNA transcripts provided the source from which TCR beta CDR3 regions were amplified. When the TCR CDR3 underwent first-round RT-PCR, the HTBI primer set was used. A single record per CDR3 protein comes from TCRdb applying MiXCR to the multiplex PCR reads. The table has roughly 380,000 distinct CDR3 sequences, more than 11% seen once. Diagnosis of hyperthyroidism was new in patients aged 18 to 65, and its duration was under 2 months. The diagnostic basis comprised clinical symptoms, serum thyroxine and TRAb, thyroid ultrasound and orbital computed tomography.

The TCR was taken from a woman aged 55-75 years with Graves' hyperthyroidism. This sequence joins TRBV4-1 and TRBJ2-2, with D perhaps TRBD2 (6 bases). The sample consisted of blood. CDR3 region: CASSQLRGATGELFF. The CDR3 nucleotides read TGCGCCAGCAGCCAACTGCGCGGGGCTACCGGGGAGCTGTTTTTT.